One sample yielded the 7 T cell receptor beta chains listed below, sequenced in a study of monozygotic twins with inflammatory bowel disease. One entry per CDR3 protein, without DNA, is what TCRdb gives after re-calling the 5' RACE reads. The sample has roughly 330,000 distinct CDR3 sequences, and its top ten clones hold 2% to 2.5%. The sequenced sample was blood. All receptors derive from a human donor with ulcerative colitis or Crohn's disease, or a healthy co-twin of an affected twin (not recorded which).

This chain links TRBV27 with TRBJ1-5; absent DNA, TCRdb's TRBD1 call cannot be checked. The CDR3 is 14 amino acids. The germline gives CDR1 MNHEY, CDR2 SMNVEV (reference sequence). CDR3 region: CASSLRQNYQPQHF.

V and J are TRBV27 and TRBJ2-3; TCRdb indicates TRBD2, and absent DNA this call remains unverified. There are 17 residues in the CDR3. Germline CDR1 reads MNHEY; CDR2 reads SMNVEV (reference sequence). CDR3 residues: CASSLSSAGGPADTQYF.

The genes are TRBV30 and TRBJ2-7. CDR1 is GTSNPN, CDR2 SVGIG, per germline (reference sequence). The CDR3 loop spans 12 amino acids. CDR3 protein: CAWSYQSSEQYF.

V gene TRBV6-5 combines with J gene TRBJ2-7; TCRdb gives TRBD2 as the D gene, but with no DNA this cannot be confirmed. Germline assignment: CDR1 MNHEY and CDR2 SVGAGI. This CDR3 contains 17 residues. The CDR3 spells CASSYPQERGLSYEQYF.

The chain recombines TRBV20-1 with TRBJ1-1; TCRdb designates TRBD1, a call that cannot be tested without DNA. Germline loops: CDR1 DFQATT, CDR2 SNEGSKA (reference sequence). The CDR3 length is 14 residues. The CDR3 sequence is CSASVPGMGTEAFF.

The chain combines TRBV6-2 or TRBV6-3 with TRBJ1-6; TCRdb gives TRBD1 as the D gene, but with no DNA this cannot be confirmed. CDR1 and CDR2 from the germline V gene are MNHEY and SVGEGT. This CDR3 comprises 19 residues. CDR3 loop: CASSLATGTGGYHNSPLHF.

The rearrangement joins TRBV5-1 to TRBJ2-5; TCRdb gives TRBD1 as the D gene, but with no DNA this cannot be confirmed. The CDR3 sequence is 14 residues long. The germline V gene has CDR1 SGHRS and CDR2 YFSETQ. This chain's CDR3 is CASSMTGMRETQYF. The entire variable domain, with the rest obtained from reference TRBV5-1 and TRBJ2-5, is as follows: KAGVTQTPRYLIKTRGQQVTLSCSPISGHRSVSWYQQTPGQGLQFLFEYFSETQRNKGNFPGRFSGRQFSNSRSEMNVSTLELGDSALYLCASSMTGMRETQYFGPGTRLLVL.